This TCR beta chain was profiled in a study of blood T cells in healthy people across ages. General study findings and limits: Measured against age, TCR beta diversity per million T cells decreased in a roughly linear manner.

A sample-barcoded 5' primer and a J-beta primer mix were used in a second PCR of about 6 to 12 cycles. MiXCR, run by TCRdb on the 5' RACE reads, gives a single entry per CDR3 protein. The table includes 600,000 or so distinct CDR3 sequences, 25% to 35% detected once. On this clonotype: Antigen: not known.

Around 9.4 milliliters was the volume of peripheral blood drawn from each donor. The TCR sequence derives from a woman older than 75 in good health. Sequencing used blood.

CDR3 in amino acids: CASSPQASYNEQYF. CDR3 in DNA: TGTGCCAGCAGCCCCCAAGCTTCCTACAATGAGCAGTACTTC. The chain recombines TRBV9 with TRBJ2-1, with D hard to call. Judging by the DNA end, TRBJ2-7 fits better; the J call may be wrong. CDR3 size: 14 residues. Germline V gene sequence: CDR1 SGDLS, CDR2 YYNGEE.